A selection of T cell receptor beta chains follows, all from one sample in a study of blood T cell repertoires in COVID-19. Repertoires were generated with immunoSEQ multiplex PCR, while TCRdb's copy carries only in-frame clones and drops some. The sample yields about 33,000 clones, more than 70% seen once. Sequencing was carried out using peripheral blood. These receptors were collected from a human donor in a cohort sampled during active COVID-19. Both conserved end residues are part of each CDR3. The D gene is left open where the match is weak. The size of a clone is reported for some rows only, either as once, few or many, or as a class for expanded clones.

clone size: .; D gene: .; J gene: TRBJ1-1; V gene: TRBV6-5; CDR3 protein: CASTKSTENTEAFF; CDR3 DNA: TGTGCCAGCACCAAATCGACAGAGAACACTGAAGCTTTCTTT
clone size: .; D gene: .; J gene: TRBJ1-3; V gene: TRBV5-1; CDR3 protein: CASSVDRRSGNTIYF; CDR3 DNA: TGCGCCAGCAGCGTTGACAGGCGTAGTGGAAACACCATATATTTT
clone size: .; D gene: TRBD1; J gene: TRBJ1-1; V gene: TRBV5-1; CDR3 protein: CASRQGDPLNTEAFF; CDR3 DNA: TGCGCCAGCCGGCAGGGGGACCCCTTGAACACTGAAGCTTTCTTT
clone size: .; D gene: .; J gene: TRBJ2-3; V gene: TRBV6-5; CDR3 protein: CASTGYSGDTQYF; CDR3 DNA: TGTGCCAGCACGGGTTATTCTGGAGATACGCAGTATTTT
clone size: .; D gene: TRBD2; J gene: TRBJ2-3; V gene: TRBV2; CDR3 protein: CASSVLAGGGDTQYF; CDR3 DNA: TGTGCCAGCAGTGTGCTAGCGGGGGGGGGAGATACGCAGTATTTT
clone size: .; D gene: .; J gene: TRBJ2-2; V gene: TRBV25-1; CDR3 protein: CASIERTGELFF; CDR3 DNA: TGTGCCAGCATTGAGCGAACCGGGGAGCTGTTTTTT
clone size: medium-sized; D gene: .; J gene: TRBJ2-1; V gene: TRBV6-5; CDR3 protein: CASSTRGEQFF; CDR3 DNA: TGTGCCAGCAGCACCAGAGGGGAGCAGTTCTTC
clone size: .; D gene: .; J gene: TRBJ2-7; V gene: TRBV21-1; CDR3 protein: CASIFRDRRYEQYF; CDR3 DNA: TGTGCCAGCATCTTCCGGGACAGACGCTACGAGCAGTACTTC
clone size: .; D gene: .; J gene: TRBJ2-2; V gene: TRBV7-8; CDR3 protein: CASSSDRVSTGELFF; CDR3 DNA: TGTGCCAGCAGCTCCGACAGAGTTAGTACCGGGGAGCTGTTTTTT
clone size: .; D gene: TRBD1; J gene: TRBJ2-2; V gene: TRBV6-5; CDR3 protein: CASSQDRAVTGELFF; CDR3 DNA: TGTGCCAGCAGTCAGGACAGGGCTGTAACCGGGGAGCTGTTTTTT
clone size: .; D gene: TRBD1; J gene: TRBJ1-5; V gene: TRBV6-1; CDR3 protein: CASSRQGGNQPQHF; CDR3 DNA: TGTGCCAGCAGCCGACAGGGAGGCAATCAGCCCCAGCATTTT
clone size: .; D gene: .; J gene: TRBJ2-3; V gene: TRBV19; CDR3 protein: CASSPLGHSTDTQYF; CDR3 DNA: TGTGCCAGTAGTCCCCTAGGCCATAGCACAGATACGCAGTATTTT
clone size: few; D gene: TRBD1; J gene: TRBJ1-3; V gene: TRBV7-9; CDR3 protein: CASSPDRGRPGNTIYF; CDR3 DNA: TGTGCCAGCAGCCCGGACAGGGGGAGGCCTGGAAACACCATATATTTT
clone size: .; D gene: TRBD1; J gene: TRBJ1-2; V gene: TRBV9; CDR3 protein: CASSVGLTEEGQGRFYGYTF; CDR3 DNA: TGTGCCAGCAGCGTAGGCTTAACGGAGGAGGGACAGGGGCGTTTCTATGGCTACACCTTC
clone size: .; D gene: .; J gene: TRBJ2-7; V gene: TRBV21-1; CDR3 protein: CASSKKPEGTYEQYF; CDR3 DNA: TGTGCCAGCAGCAAAAAGCCGGAGGGGACCTACGAGCAGTACTTC
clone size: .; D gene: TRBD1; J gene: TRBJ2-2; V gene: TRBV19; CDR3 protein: CASSSRGLGTGELFF; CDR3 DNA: TGTGCCAGTAGTAGCAGGGGGCTAGGCACCGGGGAGCTGTTTTTT
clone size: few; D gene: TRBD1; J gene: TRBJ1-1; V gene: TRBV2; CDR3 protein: CATVGQAYEAFF; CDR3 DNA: TGTGCCACAGTCGGACAGGCTTATGAAGCTTTCTTT
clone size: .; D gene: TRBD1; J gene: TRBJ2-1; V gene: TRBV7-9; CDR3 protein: CASSSEEGTGDNEQFF; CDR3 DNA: TGTGCCAGCAGCTCCGAAGAAGGGACAGGGGACAATGAGCAGTTCTTC
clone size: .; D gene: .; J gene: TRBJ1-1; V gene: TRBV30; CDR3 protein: CAWRAAGIRNTEAFF; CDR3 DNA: TGTGCCTGGAGGGCCGCGGGGATAAGGAACACTGAAGCTTTCTTT
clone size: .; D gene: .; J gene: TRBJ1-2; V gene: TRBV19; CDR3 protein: CASAGMQRDGYTF; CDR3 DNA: TGTGCCAGTGCAGGTATGCAAAGAGATGGCTACACCTTC
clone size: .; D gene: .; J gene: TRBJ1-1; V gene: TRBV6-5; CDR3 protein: CASSYGGAAEAFF; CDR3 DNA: TGTGCCAGCAGTTATGGGGGCGCCGCTGAAGCTTTCTTT
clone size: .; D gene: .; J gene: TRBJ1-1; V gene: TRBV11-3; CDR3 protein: CASSLGGEAFF; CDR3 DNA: TGTGCCAGCAGCCTAGGCGGCGAAGCTTTCTTT
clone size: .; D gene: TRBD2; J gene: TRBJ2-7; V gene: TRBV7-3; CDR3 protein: CASSFGTSGDHEQYF; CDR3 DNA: TGTGCCAGCAGCTTTGGGACTAGCGGGGACCACGAGCAGTACTTC
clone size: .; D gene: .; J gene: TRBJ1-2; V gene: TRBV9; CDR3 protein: CASSEDQGWNYGYTF; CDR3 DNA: TGTGCCAGCAGTGAGGATCAGGGGTGGAACTATGGCTACACCTTC
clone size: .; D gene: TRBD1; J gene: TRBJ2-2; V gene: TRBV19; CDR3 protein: CASSIPGQLITGELFF; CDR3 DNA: TGTGCCAGTAGTATTCCGGGACAGCTGATTACCGGGGAGCTGTTTTTT
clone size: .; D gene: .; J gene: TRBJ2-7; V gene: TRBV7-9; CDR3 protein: CASSFQLASYEQYF; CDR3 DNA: TGTGCCAGCAGCTTCCAACTAGCATCCTACGAGCAGTACTTC
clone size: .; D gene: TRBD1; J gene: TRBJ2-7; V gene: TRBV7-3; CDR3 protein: CASSPDGTGSYEQYF; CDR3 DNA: TGTGCCAGCAGCCCAGATGGGACAGGGTCGTACGAGCAGTACTTC
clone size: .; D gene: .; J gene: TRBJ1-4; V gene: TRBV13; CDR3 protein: CASSLKAGDLNEKLFF; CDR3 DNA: TGTGCCAGCAGCTTAAAGGCAGGTGATCTTAATGAAAAACTGTTTTTT
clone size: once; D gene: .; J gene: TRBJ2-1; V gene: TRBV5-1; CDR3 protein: CASSPFDNEQFF; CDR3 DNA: TGCGCCAGCAGCCCCTTCGACAATGAGCAGTTCTTC
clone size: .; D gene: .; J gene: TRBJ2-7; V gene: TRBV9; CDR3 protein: CASSPQAVTYEQYF; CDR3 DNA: TGTGCCAGCAGCCCCCAGGCAGTCACCTACGAGCAGTACTTC
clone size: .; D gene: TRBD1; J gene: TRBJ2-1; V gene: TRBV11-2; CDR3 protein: CASSRGQVNEQFF; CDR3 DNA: TGTGCCAGCAGCCGTGGACAGGTCAATGAGCAGTTCTTC
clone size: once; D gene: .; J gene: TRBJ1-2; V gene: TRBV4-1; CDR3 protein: CASSPGQGSYGYTF; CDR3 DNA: TGCGCCAGCAGCCCGGGGCAGGGGAGCTATGGCTACACCTTC
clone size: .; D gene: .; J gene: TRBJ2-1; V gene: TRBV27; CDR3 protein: CASSLSAGLYNEQFF; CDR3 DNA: TGTGCCAGCAGTTTATCGGCCGGACTCTACAATGAGCAGTTCTTC
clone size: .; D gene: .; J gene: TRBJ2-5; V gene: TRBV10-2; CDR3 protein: CATDSPGETQYF; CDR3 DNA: TGCGCCACGGACAGCCCAGGGGAGACCCAGTACTTC
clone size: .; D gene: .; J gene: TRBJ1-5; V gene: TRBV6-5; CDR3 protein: CASSDGGFQPQHF; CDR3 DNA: TGTGCCAGCAGCGACGGGGGATTTCAGCCCCAGCATTTT
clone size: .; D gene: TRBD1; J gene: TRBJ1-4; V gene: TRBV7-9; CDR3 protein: CASSITGTGNEKLFF; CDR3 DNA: TGTGCCAGCAGCATCACCGGGACAGGGAATGAAAAACTGTTTTTT
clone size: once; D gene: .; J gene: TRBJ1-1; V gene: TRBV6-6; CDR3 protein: CASSHQGATEAFF; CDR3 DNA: TGTGCCAGCAGTCACCAGGGTGCCACTGAAGCTTTCTTT
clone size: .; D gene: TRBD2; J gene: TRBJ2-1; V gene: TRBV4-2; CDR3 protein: CASSQIGTSGRNEQFF; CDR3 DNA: TGTGCCAGCAGCCAGATCGGGACTAGCGGGAGGAATGAGCAGTTCTTC
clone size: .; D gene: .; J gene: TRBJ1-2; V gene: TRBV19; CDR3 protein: CASSPPNEYGYTF; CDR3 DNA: TGTGCCAGTAGTCCCCCCAACGAGTATGGCTACACCTTC
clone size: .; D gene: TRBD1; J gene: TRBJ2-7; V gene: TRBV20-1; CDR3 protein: CSASVSGTAIYEQYF; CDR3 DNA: TGCAGTGCTAGTGTATCCGGGACAGCCATCTACGAGCAGTACTTC
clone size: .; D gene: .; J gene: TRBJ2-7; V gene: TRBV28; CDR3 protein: CASSLYHSSYEQYF; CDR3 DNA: TGTGCCAGCAGTTTATATCACAGCTCCTACGAGCAGTACTTC
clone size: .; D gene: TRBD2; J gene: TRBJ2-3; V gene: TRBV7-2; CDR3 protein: CASSPRLAGPDTQYF; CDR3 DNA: TGTGCCAGCAGCCCCCGACTAGCGGGCCCAGATACGCAGTATTTT
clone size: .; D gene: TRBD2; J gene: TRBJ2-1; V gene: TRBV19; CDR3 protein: CASSIEALAGGAPYNEQFF; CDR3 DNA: TGTGCCAGTAGTATTGAGGCGCTAGCGGGGGGGGCTCCTTACAATGAGCAGTTCTTC
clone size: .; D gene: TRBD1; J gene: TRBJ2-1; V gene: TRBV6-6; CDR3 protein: CASRTGRINEQFF; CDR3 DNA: TGTGCCAGCAGGACAGGGCGGATCAATGAGCAGTTCTTC
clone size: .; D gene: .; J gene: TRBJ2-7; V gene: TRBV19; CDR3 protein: CASSIRQDSYEQYF; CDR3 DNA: TGTGCCAGTAGTATTCGGCAGGACTCCTACGAGCAGTACTTC
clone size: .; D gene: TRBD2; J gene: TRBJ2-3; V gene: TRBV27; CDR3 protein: CASSPRTSGAVDTQYF; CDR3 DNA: TGTGCCAGCAGTCCTCGGACTAGCGGGGCCGTGGATACGCAGTATTTT
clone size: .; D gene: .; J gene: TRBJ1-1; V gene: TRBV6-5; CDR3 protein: CASTSPTSNTEAFF; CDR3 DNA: TGTGCCAGCACGAGTCCGACTAGCAACACTGAAGCTTTCTTT
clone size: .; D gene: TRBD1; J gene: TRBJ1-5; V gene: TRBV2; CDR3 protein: CASSGQGGQPQHF; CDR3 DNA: TGTGCCAGCAGCGGACAGGGAGGTCAGCCCCAGCATTTT
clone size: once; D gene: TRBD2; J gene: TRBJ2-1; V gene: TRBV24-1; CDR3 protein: CATSDPPDGRNEQFF; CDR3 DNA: TGTGCCACCAGTGATCCCCCTGACGGGAGGAATGAGCAGTTCTTC
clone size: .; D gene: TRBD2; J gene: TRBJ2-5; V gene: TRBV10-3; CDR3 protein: CAISEGLAGGQETQYF; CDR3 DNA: TGTGCCATCAGTGAGGGACTAGCGGGGGGCCAAGAGACCCAGTACTTC
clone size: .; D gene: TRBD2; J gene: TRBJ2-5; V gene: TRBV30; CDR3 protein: CAWSPGTSGQETQYF; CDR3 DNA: TGTGCCTGGAGTCCCGGGACTAGCGGCCAAGAGACCCAGTACTTC
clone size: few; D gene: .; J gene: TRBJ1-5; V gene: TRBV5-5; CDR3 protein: CASSPGPTQGNQPQHF; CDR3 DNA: TGTGCCAGCAGCCCCGGTCCCACACAGGGCAATCAGCCCCAGCATTTT
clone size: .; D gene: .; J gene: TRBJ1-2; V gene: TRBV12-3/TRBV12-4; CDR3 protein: CASVEGNYGYTF; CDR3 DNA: TGTGCCAGCGTAGAGGGTAACTATGGCTACACCTTC